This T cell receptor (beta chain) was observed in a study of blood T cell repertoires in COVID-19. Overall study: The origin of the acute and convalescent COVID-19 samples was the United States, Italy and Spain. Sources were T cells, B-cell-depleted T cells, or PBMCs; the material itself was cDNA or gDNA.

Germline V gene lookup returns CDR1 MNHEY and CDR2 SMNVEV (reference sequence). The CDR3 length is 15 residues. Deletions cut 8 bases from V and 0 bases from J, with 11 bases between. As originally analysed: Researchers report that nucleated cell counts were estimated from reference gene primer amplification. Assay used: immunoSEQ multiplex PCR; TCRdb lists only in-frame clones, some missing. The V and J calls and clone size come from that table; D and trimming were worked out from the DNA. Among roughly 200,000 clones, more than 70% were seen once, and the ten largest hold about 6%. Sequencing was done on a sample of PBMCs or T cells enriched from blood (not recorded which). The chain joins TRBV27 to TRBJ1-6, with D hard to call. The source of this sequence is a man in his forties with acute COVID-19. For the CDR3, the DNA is TGTGCCAGCCGCTATAGAAGCTCCTATAATTCACCCCTCCACTTT. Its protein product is CASRYRSSYNSPLHF.